The 26 T cell receptor beta chains in this list originate from one sample, sequenced in a study of CD8+ T cells in alopecia areata. Researchers sorted CD4+ cells into CD25+CD127- cells for several patients. Extracted RNA was reverse transcribed into cDNA, the sequencing template. Data came from immunoSEQ multiplex PCR; TCRdb stores just in-frame clones and leaves some out. The table lists more than 11,000 clones, around three fifths of them singletons. The sample was CD4+ Tregs sorted from blood. The receptors derive from a human donor with alopecia areata.

This clone was picked up a small number of times. This chain links TRBV11-2 with TRBJ2-5; 12 bases are a match to TRBD2. Germline V gene lookup returns CDR1 SGHAT and CDR2 FQNNGV. The CDR3 contains 17 residues. Trimming took 5 bases from V and 2 from J; bases not matched to a gene: 9. CDR3: CASSLGATSGRQETQYF. The CDR3 DNA reads as TGTGCCAGCAGCCTAGGGGCGACTAGCGGGAGACAAGAGACCCAGTACTTC.

The chain has TRBV5-8 and TRBJ2-1, with 13 nucleotides matching TRBD2. Germline CDR1 and CDR2: SGHTS and YDEGEE. Trimming at V came to 0 bases and at J to 6 bases, leaving 6 bases not matched to a gene. The CDR3 loop spans 17 amino acids. CDR3 residues: CASSLAFTSGRGNEQFF. CDR3 in DNA: TGTGCCAGCAGCTTGGCCTTTACTAGCGGGAGGGGCAATGAGCAGTTCTTC.

J is TRBJ2-2 and V is TRBV7-9; 8 bases align to TRBD2. The CDR3 is 16 amino acids. Germline V gives CDR1 SEHNR, CDR2 FQNEAQ (reference sequence). V gave up 3 bases and J gave up 6 bases; unmatched junction bases: 9. The CDR3 sequence: CASSFLRTSNAGELFF. CDR3 nucleotides: TGTGCCAGCAGCTTTCTCCGGACTAGCAACGCCGGGGAGCTGTTTTTT.

V usage is TRBV2 and J usage is TRBJ1-4; D is perhaps TRBD1 (5 bases). V was pared by 0 bases and J by 5 bases, with 16 bases between. The CDR3 loop spans 17 amino acids. Germline lookup yields CDR1 SNHLY and CDR2 FYNNEI. In DNA form, the CDR3 reads TGTGCCAGCAGTGAAGCGCTTTATGGCAGGGTGAATGAAAAACTGTTTTTT. Its protein is CASSEALYGRVNEKLFF.

This clone appeared once. The J gene is TRBJ2-3, the V gene TRBV11-3; TRBD1 agrees at 8 bases. Germline-derived CDR1 and CDR2 are SGHNT and YENEEA. Trimming at V came to 0 bases and at J to 1 base, leaving 0 bases not matched to a gene. The CDR3 is 15 residues long. CDR3 nucleotides: TGTGCCAGCAGCTTAGAGGGACAGGGCACAGATACGCAGTATTTT. Translating gives CASSLEGQGTDTQYF.

This clone has only one observation. This sequence joins TRBV25-1 and TRBJ2-6; the D is unclear. The CDR3 loop spans 13 amino acids. V was shortened by 2 bases and J by 2 bases, with 1 base between the two germline ends. CDR1 and CDR2 (germline): MGHDK, SYGVNS. CDR3 nucleotides: TGTGCCAGCAGTGAAACTGGGGCCAACGTCCTGACTTTC. This codes for CASSETGANVLTF.

The J gene is TRBJ2-7, the V gene TRBV29-1; TRBD1 is a possible D gene (5 bases). V was shortened by 8 bases and J by 3 bases, with 14 bases between the two germline ends. Germline CDR1 SQVTM, CDR2 ANQGSEA. The CDR3 has 12 residues. DNA of the CDR3: TGCAGCCCCAGGGCGGAATGCTACGAGCAGTACTTC. Its protein is CSPRAECYEQYF.

In its sample, this clone ranks as medium-sized. The CDR3 spells CAISGPASYEQYF. DNA of the CDR3: TGTGCCATCAGTGGCCCGGCAAGCTACGAGCAGTACTTC. The chain links TRBV10-3 to TRBJ2-7; D is ambiguous. Trimming removed 4 bases from V and 3 bases from J, with 10 bases in between. Germline V gives CDR1 ENHRY, CDR2 SYGVKD. The CDR3 spans 13 residues.

This chain connects TRBV6-5 to TRBJ1-4; possible D gene TRBD1, 5 bases. The CDR3 length is 14 residues. Germline CDR1 and CDR2: MNHEY and SVGAGI. The V and J ends lost 4 bases and 8 bases respectively, with 14 bases between them. CDR3 DNA sequence: TGTGCCAGCAGTTCCATGGGGGGTAGAGAAAAACTGTTTTTT. Translation: CASSSMGGREKLFF.

This clone has only a few counts. The CDR3 is CASSLAGDEQYF. The CDR3 DNA follows: TGCGCCAGCAGCTTGGCAGGGGACGAGCAGTACTTC. The J gene is TRBJ2-7, the V gene TRBV5-1, with D possibly being TRBD1 (6 bases). Per the germline V gene, CDR1 is SGHRS and CDR2 is YFSETQ. The CDR3 runs to 12 residues. The V gene lost 0 bases and the J gene lost 5 bases, with 6 bases spanning the gap.

The chain employs TRBV19 and TRBJ1-2, with TRBD1 matching 8 bases. This CDR3 is 15 amino acids long. V lost 2 bases and J lost 7; bases outside the gene matches: 9. The germline V gene has CDR1 LNHDA and CDR2 SQIVND (reference sequence). The CDR3 spells CASSIRDRLVSGYTF. DNA of the CDR3: TGTGCCAGTAGTATACGGGACAGGCTTGTTAGTGGCTACACCTTC.

This clone turned up a few times. The V and J genes are TRBV5-1 and TRBJ2-1, with 8 bases that match TRBD2. V was clipped by 3 bases and J by 0 bases; unmatched bases: 11. This CDR3 comprises 18 residues. Germline CDR1 and CDR2: SGHRS and YFSETQ. The CDR3 here is CASSSRGSGTSSYNEQFF. As DNA, the CDR3 is TGCGCCAGCAGCTCCCGGGGTAGCGGGACGAGCTCCTACAATGAGCAGTTCTTC.

This clone was observed a handful of times. The chain is built from TRBV27 and TRBJ1-6, with D uncertain. The CDR3 has 14 amino acids. Per germline, CDR1 MNHEY and CDR2 SMNVEV (reference sequence). With 3 bases removed from V and 7 bases from J, the gap between germline ends came to 10 bases. The CDR3 sequence is CASSFVSTNSPLHF. CDR3 sequence (DNA): TGTGCCAGCAGTTTCGTCAGTACCAATTCACCCCTCCACTTT.

Only a few counts were recorded for this clone. The rearrangement links TRBV5-1 to TRBJ2-2; a possible D gene is TRBD1 (6 bases). Trimming left V 3 bases short and J 2 bases short, with 8 bases between. Per germline, CDR1 SGHRS and CDR2 YFSETQ. The CDR3 spans 14 residues. CDR3 DNA sequence: TGCGCCAGCAGCTGGGGACAAAACACCGGGGAGCTGTTTTTT. Its protein is CASSWGQNTGELFF.

There are a few counts of this clone. This chain connects TRBV19 to TRBJ2-6, with D perhaps TRBD2 (6 bases). This CDR3 spans 18 amino acids. Trimming took off 3 bases at V and 1 base at J, with 16 bases between the two ends. Germline loops: CDR1 LNHDA, CDR2 SQIVND (reference sequence). In DNA, the CDR3 is TGTGCCAGTAGTATTTGGGCGGGGTCCAAATCTGGGGCCAACGTCCTGACTTTC. It specifies CASSIWAGSKSGANVLTF.

This clone occurred a few times. The CDR3 nucleotides are TGTGCAAGTCGCTTTTCTCCAGTGATGAACACTGAAGCTTTCTTT. This encodes CASRFSPVMNTEAFF. The V call is TRBV12-2, the J call TRBJ1-1; the table's D call TRBD1 went unverified against the DNA. TRBV12-2 is described as a pseudogene. This CDR3 is built from 15 residues.

The chain uses TRBV9 and TRBJ2-1; D gene ambiguous. There are 12 residues in the CDR3. Trimming took 0 bases from V and 10 from J, leaving 8 bases between them. CDR1 is SGDLS, CDR2 YYNGEE, per germline. The CDR3 DNA follows: TGTGCCAGCAGCGTAGGGTTCAGAGAGCAGTTCTTC. It encodes CASSVGFREQFF.

The rearrangement joins TRBV28 to TRBJ1-5; TRBD1 matches 12 bases. CDR3 size: 16 residues. J was trimmed by 7 bases and V by 6 bases; bases with no gene match: 10. Germline V CDR1 and CDR2: MDHEN, SYDVKM. For the CDR3, the DNA is TGTGCCAGCAGCCGCCCGGGACAGGGGGCCGGGCAGCCCCAGCATTTT. Protein sequence: CASSRPGQGAGQPQHF.

The rearrangement joins TRBV5-1 to TRBJ2-1; 10 bases align to TRBD2. CDR3 length equals 16 residues. Germline values: CDR1 SGHRS, CDR2 YFSETQ. With 3 bases clipped from V and 8 bases from J, the junction kept 11 bases outside the gene matches. Written as DNA, the CDR3 is TGCGCCAGCAGCTACAAAGCGGGAGGGCCCGGTTATGAGCAGTTCTTC. Translating gives CASSYKAGGPGYEQFF.

This chain joins TRBV28 and TRBJ2-7; TRBD2 agrees at 10 bases. The V gene end was trimmed by 7 bases and the J gene end by 6 bases; junction bases not matched to a gene: 9. This CDR3 region has 14 residues. Per germline, CDR1 MDHEN and CDR2 SYDVKM. CDR3 protein: CASTGSGRYSEQYF. Here the CDR3 DNA reads TGTGCCAGCACCGGTAGCGGGAGGTACAGCGAGCAGTACTTC.

The V and J genes are TRBV6-6 and TRBJ1-1; no clear D. The CDR3 is made up of 13 amino acids. V dropped 2 bases and J dropped 3 bases, with 7 bases sitting between them. The germline V gene has CDR1 MNHNY and CDR2 SVGAGI (reference sequence). The CDR3 DNA reads TGTGCCAGCAGTTACGGAGGGTACACTGAAGCTTTCTTT. It is translated as CASSYGGYTEAFF.

This clone appeared a few times. The rearrangement joins TRBV19 to TRBJ2-6; 7 nucleotides match TRBD2. The germline V gene encodes CDR1 LNHDA and CDR2 SQIVND (reference sequence). The V gene end was trimmed by 3 bases and the J gene end by 1 base; junction bases not matched to a gene: 6. The CDR3 consists of 17 residues. CDR3 sequence reads: CASSIAGEGSGANVLTF. CDR3 bases: TGTGCCAGTAGTATCGCGGGGGAGGGGTCTGGGGCCAACGTCCTGACTTTC.

The chain combines TRBV28 with TRBJ2-1, with TRBD2 identical over 11 bases. Germline trimming cut 5 bases from V and 0 bases from J; bases unmatched to any gene: 0. The germline gives CDR1 MDHEN, CDR2 SYDVKM. The CDR3 has 15 amino acids. CDR3 nucleotide sequence: TGTGCCAGCAGTACTAGCGGGAGCTCCTACAATGAGCAGTTCTTC. It translates to CASSTSGSSYNEQFF.

The J gene is TRBJ2-7, the V gene TRBV28; no clear D gene. Germline assignment: CDR1 MDHEN and CDR2 SYDVKM. V shed 5 bases and J shed 3 bases, with 11 bases lying between them. The CDR3 has 13 amino acids. CDR3 sequence (DNA): TGTGCCAGCAGTCTCTTTCGTCACTACGAGCAGTACTTC. Translated: CASSLFRHYEQYF.

This clone is a singleton in its sample. The chain employs TRBV5-1 and TRBJ2-7, with 8 bases that match TRBD2. V shed 5 bases, J shed 1 base, and the junction held 14 bases outside the gene matches. The CDR3 runs to 17 residues. Germline CDR1 and CDR2: SGHRS and YFSETQ. The CDR3 sequence is CASSFFAISGTSYEQYF. The CDR3 DNA reads TGCGCCAGCAGTTTTTTCGCTATTAGCGGGACTTCCTACGAGCAGTACTTC.

The chain joins TRBV6-5 to TRBJ1-2, with no clear D. Trimming stripped 5 bases from V and 4 bases from J, with 5 bases between. Germline CDR1 is MNHEY and CDR2 is SVGAGI. This CDR3 is built from 11 residues. The CDR3 DNA reads as TGTGCCAGCAGTGAAAGCTATGGCTACACCTTC. Protein product: CASSESYGYTF.